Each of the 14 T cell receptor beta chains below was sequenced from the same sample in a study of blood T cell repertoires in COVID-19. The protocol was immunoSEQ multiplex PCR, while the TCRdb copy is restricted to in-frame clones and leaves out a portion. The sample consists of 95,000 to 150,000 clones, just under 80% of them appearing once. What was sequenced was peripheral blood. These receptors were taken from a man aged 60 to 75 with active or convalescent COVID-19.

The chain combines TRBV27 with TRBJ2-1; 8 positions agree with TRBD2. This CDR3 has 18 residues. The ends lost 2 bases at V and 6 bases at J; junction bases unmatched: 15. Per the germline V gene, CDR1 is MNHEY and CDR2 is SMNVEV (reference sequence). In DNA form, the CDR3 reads TGTGCCAGCAGTTTACAGAGACCAGCGGGAGTTGTTGCCAATGAGCAGTTCTTC. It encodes CASSLQRPAGVVANEQFF.

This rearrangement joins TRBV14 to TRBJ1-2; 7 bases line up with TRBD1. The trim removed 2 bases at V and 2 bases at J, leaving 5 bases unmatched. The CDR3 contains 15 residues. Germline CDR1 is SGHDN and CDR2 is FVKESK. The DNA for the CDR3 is TGTGCCAGCAGCCAATACAGGGGTTGGAACTATGGCTACACCTTC. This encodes CASSQYRGWNYGYTF.

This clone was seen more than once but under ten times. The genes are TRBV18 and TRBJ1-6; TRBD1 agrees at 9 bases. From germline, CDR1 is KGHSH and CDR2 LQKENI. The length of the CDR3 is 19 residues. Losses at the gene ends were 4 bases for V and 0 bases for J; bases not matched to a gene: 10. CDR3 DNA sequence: TGTGCCAGCTCACAGAACAGGGGGCCTAGGAGCTCCTATAATTCACCCCTCCACTTT. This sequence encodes CASSQNRGPRSSYNSPLHF.

CDR3 DNA: TGTGCCAGCGGGATTGGGGGGAAAAATTCACCCCTCCACTTT. This encodes CASGIGGKNSPLHF. The J gene is TRBJ1-6, the V gene TRBV5-4; possible D gene TRBD1, 5 bases. V was cut by 7 bases and J by 7 bases, with 15 bases left in between. CDR1 and CDR2 (germline): SGHNT, YYREEE (reference sequence). The CDR3 is 14 residues long. Full variable domain (missing parts from reference TRBV5-4 and TRBJ1-6): ETGVTQSPTHLIKTRGQQVTLRCSSQSGHNTVSWYQQALGQGPQFIFQYYREEENGRGNFPPRFSGLQFPNYSSELNVNALELDDSALYLCASGIGGKNSPLHFGNGTRLTVT.

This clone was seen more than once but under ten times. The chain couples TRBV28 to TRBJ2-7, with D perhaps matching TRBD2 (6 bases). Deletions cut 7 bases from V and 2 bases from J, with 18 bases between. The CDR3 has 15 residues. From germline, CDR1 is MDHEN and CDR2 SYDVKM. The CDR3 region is CASTIPRDSTYEQYF. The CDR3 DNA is TGTGCCAGCACCATCCCACGGGACTCTACCTACGAGCAGTACTTC.

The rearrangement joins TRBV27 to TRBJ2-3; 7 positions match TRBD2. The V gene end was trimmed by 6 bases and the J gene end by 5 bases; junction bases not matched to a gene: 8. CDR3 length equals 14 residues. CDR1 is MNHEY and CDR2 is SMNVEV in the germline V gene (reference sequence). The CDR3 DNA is TGTGCCAGCAGAAACTTAGCGGGCGGAGATACGCAGTATTTT. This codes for CASRNLAGGDTQYF.

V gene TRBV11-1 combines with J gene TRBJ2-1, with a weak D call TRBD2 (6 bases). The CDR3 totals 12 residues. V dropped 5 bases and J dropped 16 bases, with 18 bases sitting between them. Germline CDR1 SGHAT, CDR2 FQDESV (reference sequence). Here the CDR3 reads CASSPRGTYQFF. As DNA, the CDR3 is TGTGCCAGCAGCCCGCGGGGTACGTACCAATTCTTC.

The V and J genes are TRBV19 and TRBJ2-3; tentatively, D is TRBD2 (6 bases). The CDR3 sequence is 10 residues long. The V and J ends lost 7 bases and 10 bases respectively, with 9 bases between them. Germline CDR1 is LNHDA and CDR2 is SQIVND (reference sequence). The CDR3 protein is CASTLASQYF. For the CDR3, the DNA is TGTGCCAGTACCCTAGCGTCGCAGTATTTT.

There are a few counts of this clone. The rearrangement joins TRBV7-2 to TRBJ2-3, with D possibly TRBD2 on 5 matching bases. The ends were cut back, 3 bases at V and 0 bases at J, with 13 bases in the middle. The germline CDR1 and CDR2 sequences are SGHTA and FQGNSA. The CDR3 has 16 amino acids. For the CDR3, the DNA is TGTGCCAGCAGCTTGCCCGAGGGTTGGAGCACAGATACGCAGTATTTT. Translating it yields CASSLPEGWSTDTQYF.

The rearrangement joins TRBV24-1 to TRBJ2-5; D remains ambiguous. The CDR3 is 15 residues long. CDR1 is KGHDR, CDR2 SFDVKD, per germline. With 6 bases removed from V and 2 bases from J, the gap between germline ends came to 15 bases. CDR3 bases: TGTGCCACCAGTAGCCCTACCACGAGACAAGAGACCCAGTACTTC. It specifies CATSSPTTRQETQYF.

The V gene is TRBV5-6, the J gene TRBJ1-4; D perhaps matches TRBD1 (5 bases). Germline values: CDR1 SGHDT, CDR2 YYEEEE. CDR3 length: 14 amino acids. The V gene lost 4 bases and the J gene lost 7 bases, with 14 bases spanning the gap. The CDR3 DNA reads TGTGCCAGCAGCCCAGAGGGGAGGAGTGAAAAACTGTTTTTT. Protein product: CASSPEGRSEKLFF.

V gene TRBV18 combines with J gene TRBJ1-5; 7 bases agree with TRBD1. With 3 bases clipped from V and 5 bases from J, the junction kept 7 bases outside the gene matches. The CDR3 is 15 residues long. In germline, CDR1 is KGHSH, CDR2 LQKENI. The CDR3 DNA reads TGTGCCAGCTCACCGGCAGGGGGAAGGGATCAGCCCCAGCATTTT. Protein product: CASSPAGGRDQPQHF.

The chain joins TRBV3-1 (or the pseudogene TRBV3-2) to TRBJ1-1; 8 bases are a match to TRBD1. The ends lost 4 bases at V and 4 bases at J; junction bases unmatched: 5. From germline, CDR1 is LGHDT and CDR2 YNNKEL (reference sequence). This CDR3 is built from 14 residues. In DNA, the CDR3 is TGTGCCAGCAGCCTCGGACAGGGAAGCACTGAAGCTTTCTTT. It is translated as CASSLGQGSTEAFF.

DNA for the CDR3: TGTGCCAGCAGTTACCGTGGGCTAGCGGGAGTTAATGAGCAGTTCTTC. Translation: CASSYRGLAGVNEQFF. The chain combines TRBV6-2 or TRBV6-3 with TRBJ2-1; TRBD2 matches 10 bases. The CDR3 consists of 16 residues. Per the germline V gene, CDR1 is MNHEY and CDR2 is SVGEGT. Unmatched junction bases numbered 8, after V lost 2 bases and J lost 7 bases.